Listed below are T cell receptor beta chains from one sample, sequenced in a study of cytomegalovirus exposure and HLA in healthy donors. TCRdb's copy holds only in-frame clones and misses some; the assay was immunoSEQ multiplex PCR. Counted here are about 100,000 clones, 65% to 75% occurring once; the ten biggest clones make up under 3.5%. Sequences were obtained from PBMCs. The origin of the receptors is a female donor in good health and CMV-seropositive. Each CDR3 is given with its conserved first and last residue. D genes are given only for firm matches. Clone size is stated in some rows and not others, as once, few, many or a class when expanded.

CASSLGADNEQFF,TGTGCCAGCAGCTTGGGGGCCGACAATGAGCAGTTCTTC,many,13,TRBV5-6,TRBJ2-1,-
CASSLGQGRYEQYF,TGTGCCAGCAGCTTAGGTCAGGGAAGGTACGAGCAGTACTTC,-,14,TRBV7-3,TRBJ2-7,-
CAWSVGTGGNTGELFF,TGTGCCTGGAGTGTCGGGACAGGGGGCAACACCGGGGAGCTGTTTTTT,few,16,TRBV30,TRBJ2-2,TRBD1
CASSPREGELYNEQFF,TGTGCCAGCAGCCCTAGAGAGGGGGAATTGTACAATGAGCAGTTCTTC,few,16,TRBV7-3,TRBJ2-1,-
CASSGLAGAPGGELFF,TGTGCCAGCAGTGGACTAGCGGGAGCCCCGGGTGGGGAGCTGTTTTTT,-,16,TRBV2,TRBJ2-2,TRBD2
CSTSQGTNTEAFF,TGCAGCACTTCACAGGGGACAAACACTGAAGCTTTCTTT,-,13,TRBV29-1,TRBJ1-1,TRBD1
CASSVRLATDTQYF,TGTGCCAGCAGCGTCCGACTAGCGACAGATACGCAGTATTTT,once,14,TRBV9,TRBJ2-3,TRBD2
CASSLLTAGHNEQFF,TGTGCCAGCAGCCTCCTGACGGCAGGGCACAATGAGCAGTTCTTC,-,15,TRBV7-8,TRBJ2-1,-
CASSARGLDNNEQFF,TGTGCCAGCAGCGCCAGGGGACTAGATAACAATGAGCAGTTCTTC,once,15,TRBV9,TRBJ2-1,TRBD2
CASSYNSDYGYTF,TGTGCCAGCAGTTACAATTCGGACTATGGCTACACCTTC,-,13,TRBV6-5,TRBJ1-2,-
CASRPQGNQPQHF,TGTGCCAGCAGGCCTCAGGGGAATCAGCCCCAGCATTTT,few,13,TRBV6-6,TRBJ1-5,-
CSARGDRDEYF,TGCAGTGCTAGAGGGGACAGGGATGAGTACTTC,-,11,TRBV20-1,TRBJ2-7,TRBD1
CASSSDRAYEQYF,TGTGCCAGCAGCTCCGACAGGGCCTACGAGCAGTACTTC,few,13,TRBV5-8,TRBJ2-7,TRBD1
CASSGGQKNYGYTF,TGTGCCAGCAGTGGGGGACAGAAAAACTATGGCTACACCTTC,-,14,TRBV25-1,TRBJ1-2,TRBD1
CAISESGPRGHQPQHF,TGTGCCATCAGTGAGTCCGGGCCTCGGGGTCATCAGCCCCAGCATTTT,-,16,TRBV10-3,TRBJ1-5,-
CASSREDRALYGYTF,TGCGCCAGCAGCCGCGAGGACAGGGCCCTCTATGGCTACACCTTC,-,15,TRBV4-3,TRBJ1-2,TRBD1
CASSPTSGGAYEQFF,TGCGCCAGCAGCCCCACTAGCGGGGGGGCGTATGAGCAGTTCTTC,few,15,TRBV4-1,TRBJ2-1,TRBD2
CASSPRTGGGTDTQYF,TGTGCCAGCAGCCCGCGGACAGGGGGCGGGACAGATACGCAGTATTTT,few,16,TRBV11-3,TRBJ2-3,TRBD1
CAWSVPGYGYTF,TGTGCCTGGAGTGTACCGGGATATGGCTACACCTTC,-,12,TRBV30,TRBJ1-2,-
CSVIQGNSYEQYF,TGCAGCGTTATACAGGGGAATTCCTACGAGCAGTACTTC,-,13,TRBV29-1,TRBJ2-7,TRBD1
CASSQGRDRASYEQYF,TGCGCCAGCAGCCAAGGCCGGGACAGGGCTTCCTACGAGCAGTACTTC,once,16,TRBV4-1,TRBJ2-7,TRBD1
CAWSRLAGQGTNSPLHF,TGTGCCTGGAGTAGGCTTGCTGGGCAGGGCACAAATTCACCCCTCCACTTT,-,17,TRBV30,TRBJ1-6,-
CASSPEDTGELFF,TGTGCCAGCAGCCCCGAGGACACCGGGGAGCTGTTTTTT,-,13,TRBV6-4,TRBJ2-2,-